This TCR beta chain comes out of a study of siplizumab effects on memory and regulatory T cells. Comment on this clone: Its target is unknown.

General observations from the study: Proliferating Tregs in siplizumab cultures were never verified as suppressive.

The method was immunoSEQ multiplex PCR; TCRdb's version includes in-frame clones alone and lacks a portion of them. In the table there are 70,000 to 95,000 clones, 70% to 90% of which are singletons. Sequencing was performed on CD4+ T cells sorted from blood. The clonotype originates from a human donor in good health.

CDR3 sequence: CASSFGTRRGNEQFF. The CDR3 coding sequence is TGTGCCAGCAGCTTCGGGACCCGTAGGGGCAATGAGCAGTTCTTC. The rearrangement uses TRBV7-6 and TRBJ2-1; D may match TRBD1 or TRBD2 (5 bases each). V was trimmed by 3 bases and J by 6 bases, leaving 15 bases between them. Germline V CDR1 and CDR2: SGHVS, FNYEAQ. The CDR3 runs 15 residues.